The clone carrying this T cell receptor (beta chain) was picked up a small number of times. The data were taken from a study of blood T cell repertoires in COVID-19. At the level of the study: Donors in the United States, Italy and Spain gave samples during acute or convalescent COVID-19.

Profiling relied on immunoSEQ multiplex PCR, and the TCRdb table lists in-frame clones only, not all of them. In the table there are approximately 200,000 clones, about 90% of which are singletons. Participants spanned ages about 18 to 95 years and resided in roughly 26 US areas. Cohorts were determined from participant-reported clinical history. The origin of this receptor is a man aged 25-40 years who had recovered from COVID-19. Sequencing input: PBMCs or T cells enriched from blood (not recorded which).

The CDR3 region is CATSSAQGSYQPQHF. The DNA for the CDR3 is TGTGCCACCAGCAGCGCCCAGGGATCATACCAGCCCCAGCATTTT. The chain links TRBV15 to TRBJ1-5; D is possibly TRBD1 (5 bases). The germline V gene has CDR1 LNHNV and CDR2 YYDKDF (reference sequence). This CDR3 region has 15 residues. V was clipped by 3 bases and J by 7 bases, with 16 bases between them.